Presented here are 10 T cell receptor beta chains from one specimen sequenced in a study of T-cell reconstitution after alpha-beta-depleted transplantation in children. Unique molecular identifiers were built into the TCRbeta library. From the PCR reads, TCRdb called clonotypes with MiXCR, one entry per CDR3 protein. The sample contains approximately 110,000 distinct CDR3 sequences, about 21% of which appear only once. The starting material was PBMCs, mostly from graft donor cells, obtained 180 days after TCRalphabeta/CD19-depleted stem cell transplant. These receptors came from a male patient aged 2 to 9 who had a stem cell transplant for chronic granulomatous disease, so the T cells may come from the graft donor.

This clonotype was detected only a few times. This sequence joins TRBV15 and TRBJ2-5, with D unresolved. CDR3 length: 12 amino acids. CDR1 LNHNV and CDR2 YYDKDF come from the germline V gene (reference sequence). Trimming shortened V by 1 base and J by 5 bases, and 5 bases separated the two germline ends. The CDR3 DNA follows: TGTGCCACCAGCAGAGTCCAGGAGACCCAGTACTTC. Encoded protein: CATSRVQETQYF. Variable domain in full (rest from reference TRBV15 and TRBJ2-5): DAMVIQNPRYQVTQFGKPVTLSCSQTLNHNVMYWYQQKSSQAPKLLFHYYDKDFNNEADTPDNFQSRRPNTSFCFLDIRSPGLGDTAMYLCATSRVQETQYFGPGTRLLVL.

This clonotype was detected a few times. The V call is TRBV7-9, the J call TRBJ2-5; D may be TRBD2 (6 bases). V shed 5 bases and J shed 5 bases, with 15 bases lying between them. CDR3 length equals 14 residues. Germline lookup yields CDR1 SEHNR and CDR2 FQNEAQ (reference sequence). CDR3 sequence reads: CASSETSIKETQYF. CDR3 nucleotide sequence: TGTGCCAGCAGCGAGACTAGTATAAAGGAGACCCAGTACTTC. The full variable domain, with the rest looked up from reference TRBV7-9 and TRBJ2-5, is DTGVSQNPRHKITKRGQNVTFRCDPISEHNRLYWYRQTLGQGPEFLTYFQNEAQLEKSRLLSDRFSAERPKGSFSTLEIQRTEQGDSAMYLCASSETSIKETQYFGPGTRLLVL.

This clonotype has only a few counts. The rearrangement uses TRBV5-1 and TRBJ2-5; either TRBD1 or TRBD2 may supply D (5 bases each). Between the trimmed V and J ends, which lost 0 bases and 0 bases, there was a span of 12 bases. The germline V gene has CDR1 SGHRS and CDR2 YFSETQ. The CDR3 length is 16 residues. This CDR3 is CASSLAVGPYQETQYF. The CDR3 coding sequence is TGCGCCAGCAGCTTGGCCGTGGGACCGTACCAAGAGACCCAGTACTTC.

The genes are TRBV29-1 and TRBJ1-1, with TRBD1 identical over 7 bases. CDR1 is SQVTM, CDR2 ANQGSEA, per germline. With 6 bases clipped from V and 6 bases from J, the junction kept 13 bases outside the gene matches. The CDR3 length is 14 residues. The CDR3 nucleotides read TGCAGCGTAATACAGGGGCGCCAGGGATCTGAAGCTTTCTTT. Amino acid sequence: CSVIQGRQGSEAFF.

Notes on this clonotype: This could be a read error, since a much larger clone is one nucleotide away. This rearrangement joins TRBV20-1 to TRBJ1-1; 7 bases are a match to TRBD1. The length of the CDR3 is 17 residues. Per the germline V gene, CDR1 is DFQATT and CDR2 is SNEGSKA (reference sequence). Germline trimming cut 0 bases from V and 5 bases from J; bases unmatched to any gene: 15. The CDR3 coding sequence is TGCAGTGCTAGAGAGCCGACAGGGTGGCTCCGAGAGACTGAAGCTTTCTTT. Its protein product is CSAREPTGWLRETEAFF.

This clonotype was recorded many times. The V call is TRBV6-6, the J call TRBJ2-3; D is ambiguous. The V end was cut by 0 bases, the J end by 0 bases, with 1 base between. The CDR3 runs to 13 residues. Germline V gene data show CDR1 as MNHNY and CDR2 as SVGAGI (reference sequence). CDR3 amino acids: CASSYSSTDTQYF. In DNA, the CDR3 is TGTGCCAGCAGTTACTCCAGCACAGATACGCAGTATTTT.

The rearrangement links TRBV29-1 to TRBJ2-7, with TRBD1 matching 10 bases. V gave up 6 bases and J gave up 3 bases; unmatched junction bases: 8. Germline-derived CDR1 and CDR2 are SQVTM and ANQGSEA. This CDR3 is 14 amino acids long. The CDR3 sequence is CSVGDRGKSYEQYF. The CDR3, as DNA: TGCAGCGTAGGGGACAGGGGAAAAAGCTACGAGCAGTACTTC.

The chain is built from TRBV20-1 and TRBJ2-7; maybe TRBD2 (6 bases). The CDR3 totals 13 residues. V was trimmed by 3 bases and J by 7 bases, leaving 16 bases between them. From germline, CDR1 is DFQATT and CDR2 SNEGSKA (reference sequence). CDR3 sequence (DNA): TGCAGTGCTAGGAACCAGCATGGGAGGGAGCAGTACTTC. This translates into CSARNQHGREQYF.

The V gene is TRBV25-1, the J gene TRBJ2-1; possibly TRBD1 for D (6 bases). Trimming pared 4 bases from V and 2 bases from J, leaving 9 bases between. Germline loops: CDR1 MGHDK, CDR2 SYGVNS. This CDR3 region has 14 residues. The CDR3, as DNA: TGTGCCAGCAGTGCTGGACAGCCCTACAATGAGCAGTTCTTC. Translation gives CASSAGQPYNEQFF.

A remark on this clonotype: A single base separates this from a much larger clone, so it may be a read error. The genes are TRBV20-1 and TRBJ2-2; D possibly corresponds to TRBD2 (5 bases). The CDR3 contains 15 residues. The germline V gene has CDR1 DFQATT and CDR2 SNEGSKA (reference sequence). CDR3 nucleotide sequence: TGCAGTGCTACAGTGGCGGGCTCGAACCCCGGGGAGCTGTTTTTT. It specifies CSATVAGSNPGELFF.